The clone carrying this T cell receptor (beta chain) was counted many times. What it binds is unknown. This sample stems from a study of CD8 T cells in ankylosing spondylitis. Study-level points and caveats: Significant enrichment of disease-linked clones was reported in matched ankylosing spondylitis synovial fluid. Peripheral blood held disease-linked clones only at relatively low frequency, and these were CD8+. Seemingly characteristic of ankylosing spondylitis blood was a TCR beta motif consisting of about 8 highly homologous variants.

Germline-derived CDR1 and CDR2 are ENHRY and SYGVKD. CDR3 length: 15 residues. The V gene lost 0 bases and the J gene lost 9 bases, with 12 bases spanning the gap. MiXCR, applied by TCRdb to the 5' RACE reads, yields one record per CDR3 protein. The repertoire holds around 430,000 distinct CDR3 sequences, with roughly 17% as singletons. This chain connects TRBV10-3 to TRBJ1-6; weak D call: TRBD1 (5 bases). The sample was blood, either unsorted or a sorted T cell fraction (not recorded which). The receptor's source is a male donor with ankylosing spondylitis. The CDR3: CAISESGGDGSPLHF. The CDR3 bases are TGTGCCATCAGTGAGTCGGGGGGGGATGGTTCACCCCTCCACTTT.